Presented here are 4 T cell receptor beta chains from one specimen sequenced in a study of shared T cell receptors in the human thymus (dated by TCRdb to about 2021). Libraries were built with the immunoSEQ multiplex PCR assay. TCRdb provides this immuneACCESS table in a form limited to in-frame rearrangements. Some clones are lacking; in checked studies, under half of them reflect an unresolved V gene, and why the rest are absent is not known. The sample includes 720,000 or so clones, with 75% to 90% observed a single time. Of the sample, 0.0095% to 0.013% falls within the top ten clones. These data are also associated with another study on human thymus T cells.

The sequenced sample consisted of thymocytes. The receptor source for this set is a girl in the first two years of life with a congenital heart defect. Donor details come from another sample of the same person, matched by shared clones.

J is TRBJ2-2 and V is TRBV11-2; D is undetermined. The length of the CDR3 is 15 residues. Germline CDR1 reads SGHAT; CDR2 reads FQNNGV. V was cut by 1 base and J by 3 bases, with 9 bases left in between. CDR3 amino acids: CASSLGQNYTGELFF. The DNA of the CDR3 is TGTGCCAGCAGCTTAGGTCAGAATTACACCGGGGAGCTGTTTTTT.

This chain links TRBV4-1 with TRBJ1-3, with D maybe TRBD1 (5 bases). Between the trimmed V and J ends, which lost 3 bases and 1 base, there was a span of 13 bases. The length of the CDR3 is 16 residues. CDR1 MGHRA and CDR2 YSYEKL come from the germline V gene. The CDR3 region has the DNA TGCGCCAGCAGCCAGTTACAGGATTTGTCTGGAAACACCATATATTTT. Its translation: CASSQLQDLSGNTIYF.

The chain has TRBV10-1 and TRBJ2-4; tentatively, D is TRBD2 (6 bases). Germline assignment: CDR1 WNHNN and CDR2 SYGVQD (reference sequence). Trimming left V 8 bases short and J 0 bases short, with 11 bases between. The CDR3 totals 14 residues. The CDR3 reads CASAPGVAKNIQYF. CDR3 nucleotide sequence: TGCGCCAGCGCCCCGGGGGTAGCCAAAAACATTCAGTACTTC.

The chain employs TRBV11-3 and TRBJ1-2, with a weak D call TRBD1 (5 bases). The CDR3 consists of 14 residues. The germline V gene encodes CDR1 SGHNT and CDR2 YENEEA. Trimming took 8 bases from V and 7 from J, leaving 20 bases between them. The CDR3 protein is CASLGEVGDGGYTF. CDR3 DNA sequence: TGTGCCAGCTTGGGGGAGGTGGGTGATGGTGGCTACACCTTC.